The 27 T cell receptor beta chains in this list originate from one sample, sequenced in a study of T cell repertoires in cytomegalovirus infection. TCRdb re-called the reads through MiXCR, storing one row per CDR3 protein. The sample lists about 330,000 distinct CDR3 sequences, 34% occurring once. No antigen has been assigned to these receptors. The material was cultured PBMCs, obtained from culture after CMV antigen stimulation. All receptors come from a human donor in good health (CMV status not recorded). Some clones in this sample may be carry-over from other donors' samples.

The gene calls are TRBV27 and TRBJ2-4; 7 bases map to TRBD1. Germline CDR1 is MNHEY and CDR2 is SMNVEV (reference sequence). V dropped 6 bases and J dropped 5; count of bases not matched to a gene: 4. The CDR3 is 13 residues long. Written as DNA, the CDR3 is TGTGCCAGCAGGCAGGGGGTCCAAAACATTCAGTACTTC. It yields the protein CASRQGVQNIQYF.

V gene TRBV4-1 combines with J gene TRBJ2-2; D is uncertain. Per germline, CDR1 MGHRA and CDR2 YSYEKL. Deletions cut 1 base from V and 3 bases from J, with 6 bases between. This CDR3 has 14 amino acids. The CDR3 loop reads CASSQGYDTGELFF. The CDR3 DNA follows: TGCGCCAGCAGCCAAGGATACGACACCGGGGAGCTGTTTTTT.

The chain couples TRBV11-2 to TRBJ2-1; D is uncertain. The CDR3 runs to 14 residues. The ends were cut back, 5 bases at V and 2 bases at J, with 10 bases in the middle. Germline assignment: CDR1 SGHAT and CDR2 FQNNGV. The CDR3 DNA reads TGTGCCAGCAGCAGCCGGCGTACCTACAATGAGCAGTTCTTC. The encoded protein is CASSSRRTYNEQFF.

The V and J genes are TRBV19 and TRBJ1-1, with 8 positions matching TRBD1. Germline V gene lookup returns CDR1 LNHDA and CDR2 SQIVND (reference sequence). V shed 5 bases and J 6 bases; nucleotides not matched to a gene: 5. The CDR3 contains 13 residues. The CDR3 DNA reads as TGTGCCAGTAGTCCGGACAGGGAGGCTGAAGCTTTCTTT. It specifies CASSPDREAEAFF.

J is TRBJ1-1 and V is TRBV19, with D perhaps matching TRBD1 (6 bases). The CDR3 is made up of 14 amino acids. V shed 5 bases and J shed 1 base, with 11 bases lying between them. Germline V gene data show CDR1 as LNHDA and CDR2 as SQIVND (reference sequence). CDR3 nucleotides: TGTGCCAGTAGTTTCGAAGGGGGGAACACTGAAGCTTTCTTT. It is translated as CASSFEGGNTEAFF.

The gene calls are TRBV6-1 and TRBJ2-1; D perhaps matches TRBD1 (5 bases). Trimming cost V 6 bases and J 0 bases, with 12 bases left between them. This CDR3 comprises 15 residues. Germline values: CDR1 MNHNS, CDR2 SASEGT. CDR3 amino acids: CASSIQDSSYNEQFF. For the CDR3, the DNA is TGTGCCAGCAGCATACAGGATAGCTCCTACAATGAGCAGTTCTTC.

This clonotype came up a few times. The J gene is TRBJ1-6, the V gene TRBV18; no reliable D call. The germline CDR1 and CDR2 sequences are KGHSH and LQKENI. The CDR3 sequence is 15 residues long. Trimming took 3 bases from V and 6 from J, leaving 12 bases between them. This chain's CDR3 is CASSPREGFNSPLHF. CDR3 sequence (DNA): TGTGCCAGCTCACCGAGAGAGGGATTTAATTCACCCCTCCACTTT. Full variable domain (rest looked up from reference TRBV18 and TRBJ1-6): NAGVMQNPRHLVRRRGQEARLRCSPMKGHSHVYWYRQLPEEGLKFMVYLQKENIIDESGMPKERFSAEFPKEGPSILRIQQVVRGDSAAYFCASSPREGFNSPLHFGNGTRLTVT.

This clonotype was detected only a few times. V and J are TRBV6-6 and TRBJ2-1, with D perhaps TRBD1 (5 bases). Between the trimmed V and J ends, which lost 0 bases and 8 bases, there was a span of 11 bases. Per the germline V gene, CDR1 is MNHNY and CDR2 is SVGAGI (reference sequence). The CDR3 consists of 14 residues. The CDR3, as DNA: TGTGCCAGCAGTTACTCGACCCCCAGGGATGAGCAGTTCTTC. Translating it yields CASSYSTPRDEQFF.

In its sample, this clonotype was seen a few times. This chain uses TRBV27 with TRBJ2-5, with D tentatively TRBD2 (7 bases). V was trimmed by 6 bases and J by 5 bases, leaving 22 bases between them. This CDR3 spans 16 amino acids. From germline, CDR1 is MNHEY and CDR2 SMNVEV (reference sequence). CDR3 sequence: CASRARVGGRKETQYF. The DNA of the CDR3 is TGTGCCAGCAGGGCAAGGGTGGGGGGGCGTAAGGAGACCCAGTACTTC.

In its sample, this clonotype was seen many times. V is TRBV7-8 and J is TRBJ2-5; 9 nucleotides match TRBD2. J lost 5 bases, V lost 1 base, and 11 bases had no gene match. The CDR3 loop spans 17 amino acids. Germline values: CDR1 SGHVS, CDR2 FQNEAQ. CDR3 in amino acids: CASSLGERASGIETQYF. The CDR3 DNA reads TGTGCCAGCAGCTTAGGCGAGAGGGCTAGCGGGATTGAGACCCAGTACTTC.

The gene calls are TRBV4-3 and TRBJ1-2; D gene unclear. Germline values: CDR1 LGHNA, CDR2 YSLEER. The CDR3 is made up of 15 amino acids. Trimming removed 0 bases at V and 4 bases at J, with 12 bases between. The CDR3 loop reads CASSQEMVPFYGYTF. CDR3 in DNA: TGCGCCAGCAGCCAAGAAATGGTCCCTTTCTATGGCTACACCTTC.

The chain carries TRBV2 and TRBJ2-3, with D possibly being TRBD2 (6 bases). Per germline, CDR1 SNHLY and CDR2 FYNNEI. CDR3 size: 20 residues. The germline V and J ends were trimmed by 3 bases and 4 bases, with 29 bases remaining between them. The CDR3 nucleotides are TGTGCCAGCAGTGATCCCGCGGGGCGTACTGGGGAGTTGAGGTCAGATACGCAGTATTTT. Its translation is CASSDPAGRTGELRSDTQYF.

The chain uses TRBV4-1 and TRBJ2-2; 9 bases line up with TRBD2. CDR3 length: 15 residues. Germline CDR1 and CDR2: MGHRA and YSYEKL. V shed 4 bases and J 4 bases; nucleotides not matched to a gene: 4. The CDR3 bases are TGCGCCAGCAGCCCAGCGGGAGGAGCCACCGGGGAGCTGTTTTTT. This gives the protein CASSPAGGATGELFF.

This clonotype has ten or more counts. The chain uses TRBV7-2 and TRBJ2-5; 8 bases line up with TRBD1. The CDR3 runs to 14 residues. Trimming cost V 4 bases and J 5 bases; bases outside gene matches: 6. CDR1 and CDR2 from the germline V gene are SGHTA and FQGNSA. The CDR3 region is CASSSLDRGETQYF. CDR3 nucleotide sequence: TGTGCCAGCAGCTCTCTCGACAGGGGTGAGACCCAGTACTTC.

This clonotype was seen a few times. The rearrangement joins TRBV12-3 or TRBV12-4 to TRBJ2-3; no clear D gene. This CDR3 is 16 amino acids long. V was clipped by 6 bases and J by 2 bases, with 18 bases between them. CDR3 nucleotide sequence: TGTGCCAGCAGCCACGCCCGACAACTAAACACAGATACGCAGTATTTT. Its protein product is CASSHARQLNTDTQYF.

This clonotype was seen more than once but under ten times. The chain is built from TRBV6-6 and TRBJ2-2; no definite D call. The CDR3 extends over 14 amino acids. V was clipped by 3 bases and J by 3 bases, with 8 bases between them. Germline V gene sequence: CDR1 MNHNY, CDR2 SVGAGI (reference sequence). CDR3 region: CASSYGVDTGELFF. In nucleotides, the CDR3 is TGTGCCAGCAGTTATGGGGTTGACACCGGGGAGCTGTTTTTT.

The rearrangement joins TRBV2 to TRBJ1-1; a possible D gene is TRBD1 (5 bases). V was shortened by 4 bases and J by 5 bases, with 17 bases between the two germline ends. This CDR3 region has 15 residues. Germline CDR1 and CDR2: SNHLY and FYNNEI. CDR3: CASSVGVKGRTEAFF. DNA for the CDR3: TGTGCCAGCAGTGTAGGGGTGAAGGGTCGGACTGAAGCTTTCTTT.

This clonotype was counted a few times. The gene calls are TRBV12-3 or TRBV12-4 and TRBJ2-1, with D uncertain. CDR3 length equals 14 residues. The V gene lost 6 bases and the J gene lost 8 bases, with 17 bases spanning the gap. CDR3 DNA: TGTGCCAGCAGCCCCCCGGATCTTGAGGATGAGCAGTTCTTC. It translates to CASSPPDLEDEQFF.

This clonotype came up a few times. This chain connects TRBV4-1 to TRBJ2-7, with 11 bases identical to TRBD2. After removal of 1 base from V and 3 bases from J, the junction contained 2 bases not matched to a gene. Germline-derived CDR1 and CDR2 are MGHRA and YSYEKL. CDR3 size: 15 residues. The CDR3 sequence is CASSQGTSGGYEQYV. The CDR3 DNA reads TGCGCCAGCAGCCAAGGCACTAGCGGGGGCTACGAGCAGTACGTC.

The chain couples TRBV29-1 to TRBJ2-1, with TRBD2 identical over 8 bases. The CDR3 length is 15 residues. The V and J ends lost 2 bases and 2 bases, in that order; junction bases with no gene match: 5. The V gene's germline CDR1 is SQVTM and CDR2 ANQGSEA. This CDR3 is CSVEFAGGPYNEQFF. In nucleotides, the CDR3 is TGCAGCGTTGAATTCGCGGGAGGCCCCTACAATGAGCAGTTCTTC.

The chain employs TRBV2 and TRBJ2-5, with 7 bases fitting TRBD2. Germline V gene lookup returns CDR1 SNHLY and CDR2 FYNNEI. Unmatched junction bases numbered 10, after V lost 7 bases and J lost 2 bases. This CDR3 contains 15 residues. CDR3 in DNA: TGTGCCAGCATCCAGGCACTAGCGAGGCAAGAGACCCAGTACTTC. The encoded protein is CASIQALARQETQYF.

The chain recombines TRBV6-1 with TRBJ1-1; 10 bases align to TRBD1. In germline, CDR1 is MNHNS, CDR2 SASEGT. This CDR3 region has 15 residues. V lost 9 bases and J lost 8; bases outside the gene matches: 15. CDR3 coding DNA: TGTGCCAGAAGTAGGACAGGGGGAGGGTCTTTAGAAGCTTTCTTT. It translates to CARSRTGGGSLEAFF.

This clonotype appeared a single time. The genes are TRBV29-1 and TRBJ2-4; 8 positions match TRBD2. J lost 7 bases, V lost 3 bases, and 8 bases had no gene match. Germline V gives CDR1 SQVTM, CDR2 ANQGSEA. The length of the CDR3 is 14 residues. The DNA for the CDR3 is TGCAGCGTTGAGAAAGGCGCGGGGGGCAACATTCAGTACTTC. Translating it yields CSVEKGAGGNIQYF. Drawing the rest from reference TRBV29-1 and TRBJ2-4, the complete variable domain is SAVISQKPSRDICQRGTSLTIQCQVDSQVTMMFWYRQQPGQSLTLIATANQGSEATYESGFVIDKFPISRPNLTFSTLTVSNMSPEDSSIYLCSVEKGAGGNIQYFGAGTRLSVL.

The rearrangement links TRBV6-2 or TRBV6-3 to TRBJ2-7, with a possible D match to TRBD2 (6 bases). Per the germline V gene, CDR1 is MNHEY and CDR2 is SVGEGT. Trimming left V 5 bases short and J 6 bases short, with 17 bases between. The CDR3 covers 14 residues. CDR3 amino acids: CASSHSGGPREQYF. The CDR3 bases are TGTGCCAGCAGTCATAGCGGAGGGCCTCGCGAGCAGTACTTC.

The genes are TRBV4-1 and TRBJ2-1, with a possible D match to TRBD2 (5 bases). Looked up from germline, CDR1 is MGHRA and CDR2 is YSYEKL. Trimming stripped 4 bases from V and 3 bases from J, with 13 bases between. The CDR3 spans 15 residues. The CDR3 is CASSPERDIYNEQFF. Here the CDR3 DNA reads TGCGCCAGCAGCCCCGAGAGGGATATCTACAATGAGCAGTTCTTC.

This chain connects TRBV20-1 to TRBJ2-7; D may be TRBD2 (5 bases). V was shortened by 3 bases and J by 1 base, with 10 bases between the two germline ends. CDR1 is DFQATT, CDR2 SNEGSKA, per germline (reference sequence). There are 13 residues in the CDR3. CDR3 sequence reads: CSASGLNSYEQYF. The CDR3, as DNA: TGCAGTGCTAGCGGACTTAATTCCTACGAGCAGTACTTC.

The chain has TRBV7-8 and TRBJ1-5, with D perhaps TRBD1 (5 bases). Trimming took off 3 bases at V and 0 bases at J, with 15 bases between the two ends. CDR1 SGHVS and CDR2 FQNEAQ come from the germline V gene. The CDR3 totals 17 residues. CDR3: CASSLGRETVSNQPQHF. For the CDR3, the DNA is TGTGCCAGCAGCTTGGGCAGGGAGACGGTTAGCAATCAGCCCCAGCATTTT.